A single sample is the source of the 30 T cell receptor beta chains below, sequenced in a study of PD-L1 blockade in urothelial cancer. The method was immunoSEQ multiplex PCR; TCRdb's version includes in-frame clones alone and lacks a portion of them. This table has under 85,000 clones, roughly 90% appearing once. Time point noted: peripheral blood 6 weeks after treatment start. The sample consisted of PBMCs, taken around atezolizumab (anti-PD-L1) treatment. The source is an elderly woman with urothelial cancer.

The rearrangement links TRBV4-1 to TRBJ2-1; the D is unclear. The CDR3 covers 16 residues. Germline V gene sequence: CDR1 MGHRA, CDR2 YSYEKL. V was shortened by 1 base and J by 7 bases, with 17 bases between the two germline ends. The CDR3 sequence is CASSQGLGSGENEQFF. The CDR3 DNA is TGCGCCAGCAGCCAAGGGCTAGGCTCCGGCGAGAATGAGCAGTTCTTC.

This clone was seen more than once but under ten times. This sequence joins TRBV5-6 and TRBJ2-3; 8 positions agree with TRBD2. The junction had 9 bases not matched to a gene; V was cut back by 4 bases and J by 2 bases. This CDR3 has 16 amino acids. Germline V CDR1 and CDR2: SGHDT, YYEEEE. The CDR3 nucleotides read TGTGCCAGCAGCCCGCCAGGGACTAGACCCACAGATACGCAGTATTTT. Protein: CASSPPGTRPTDTQYF.

The CDR3: CASSEGIRGGQYF. CDR3 in DNA: TGCGCCAGCAGTGAGGGGATTAGGGGGGGCCAGTATTTT. The V gene is TRBV10-2, the J gene TRBJ2-3; tentative D call: TRBD2 (7 bases). Germline-derived CDR1 and CDR2 are WSHSY and SAAADI. The CDR3 consists of 13 residues. V lost 2 bases and J lost 12, with 15 bases in between.

This clone has a handful of counts. The chain has TRBV29-1 and TRBJ1-4; weak D call: TRBD1 (6 bases). The CDR3 consists of 13 residues. The V end lost 6 bases, the J end lost 7 bases, and 15 bases lay between the germline ends. In germline, CDR1 is SQVTM, CDR2 ANQGSEA. Written as DNA, the CDR3 is TGCAGCGTGGGGGACACCCCTCGTGAAAAACTGTTTTTT. Translated, it gives CSVGDTPREKLFF.

The chain couples TRBV4-2 to TRBJ1-2, with TRBD1 as a possible D gene (5 bases). The V end lost 3 bases, the J end lost 4 bases, and 21 bases lay between the germline ends. CDR3 length: 17 amino acids. Germline lookup yields CDR1 LGHNA and CDR2 YNFKEQ. The CDR3 DNA reads TGTGCCAGCAGCCAGGGGAAGGTCCAGGGCCGTCTCTATGGCTACACCTTC. Its protein product is CASSQGKVQGRLYGYTF.

This chain links TRBV10-2 with TRBJ1-2; 7 bases are a match to TRBD1. V shed 4 bases, J shed 2 bases, and the junction held 16 bases outside the gene matches. Germline CDR1 is WSHSY and CDR2 is SAAADI. The length of the CDR3 is 18 residues. DNA of the CDR3: TGCGCCAGCAGTGGGGGGCCGACTCGACAGGGTGTAAACTATGGCTACACCTTC. Translation: CASSGGPTRQGVNYGYTF.

The sample holds one count of this clone. The chain uses TRBV5-4 and TRBJ1-1; D remains ambiguous. Trimming took off 1 base at V and 2 bases at J, with 9 bases between the two ends. CDR3 size: 14 residues. Germline V gene lookup returns CDR1 SGHNT and CDR2 YYREEE (reference sequence). This CDR3 reads CASSLRGPNTEAFF. CDR3 sequence (DNA): TGTGCCAGCAGCTTGAGAGGCCCCAACACTGAAGCTTTCTTT.

This clone appeared a single time. This chain links TRBV20-1 with TRBJ2-5; no clear D gene. The CDR3 spans 11 residues. CDR1 and CDR2 from the germline V gene are DFQATT and SNEGSKA (reference sequence). Between the trimmed V and J ends, which lost 1 base and 3 bases, there was a span of 3 bases. The CDR3 sequence: CSARVEETQYF. For the CDR3, the DNA is TGCAGTGCTAGAGTAGAAGAGACCCAGTACTTC.

This clone occurred a few times. The J gene is TRBJ1-1, the V gene TRBV30, with D possibly matching TRBD1 (6 bases). Germline values: CDR1 GTSNPN, CDR2 SVGIG (reference sequence). Trimming pared 2 bases from V and 1 base from J, leaving 14 bases between. The CDR3 has 15 residues. The CDR3 is CAWSPRTAGNTEAFF. The CDR3 DNA sequence: TGTGCCTGGAGTCCCCGGACAGCCGGGAACACTGAAGCTTTCTTT.

This chain connects TRBV28 to TRBJ1-2; D uncertain. Germline lookup yields CDR1 MDHEN and CDR2 SYDVKM. The germline V and J ends were trimmed by 2 bases and 5 bases, with 6 bases remaining between them. This CDR3 region has 12 residues. CDR3 nucleotide sequence: TGTGCCAGCAGTTTACGTCTTTATGGCTACACCTTC. This gives the protein CASSLRLYGYTF.

The chain uses TRBV28 and TRBJ2-3; TRBD1 matches at 7 bases. CDR1 is MDHEN and CDR2 is SYDVKM in the germline V gene. This CDR3 spans 14 amino acids. The V segment lost 5 bases and the J segment 2 bases; nucleotides outside the gene matches: 4. CDR3 loop: CASSSGQATDTQYF. For the CDR3, the DNA is TGTGCCAGCAGTAGCGGACAGGCCACAGATACGCAGTATTTT.

CDR3 residues: CASSSPLGAIHGGEQYF. CDR3 DNA sequence: TGTGCCAGCAGCTCCCCTCTGGGAGCGATCCATGGCGGGGAGCAGTACTTC. The chain links TRBV7-2 to TRBJ2-7; possibly TRBD2 for D (5 bases). Trimming removed 4 bases from V and 7 bases from J, with 26 bases in between. The germline V gene has CDR1 SGHTA and CDR2 FQGNSA. The CDR3 spans 17 residues.

The chain has TRBV14 and TRBJ2-1; D possibly corresponds to TRBD2 (5 bases). With 1 base removed from V and 13 bases from J, the gap between germline ends came to 8 bases. The CDR3 has 11 amino acids. Germline values: CDR1 SGHDN, CDR2 FVKESK. DNA of the CDR3: TGTGCCAGCAGCCAAGCTAGCACACAGTTCTTC. Translated, it gives CASSQASTQFF.

This chain connects TRBV7-8 to TRBJ2-7; TRBD2 matches 11 bases. The CDR3 sequence is 15 residues long. Germline CDR1 SGHVS, CDR2 FQNEAQ. V lost 3 bases and J lost 4; bases outside the gene matches: 5. Here the CDR3 reads CASSLEASGRYEQYF. CDR3 DNA: TGTGCCAGCAGCTTGGAGGCTAGCGGGAGGTACGAGCAGTACTTC.

This sequence joins TRBV4-1 and TRBJ2-3; 11 bases agree with TRBD2. The CDR3 is made up of 18 amino acids. Germline CDR1 and CDR2: MGHRA and YSYEKL. V lost 2 bases to trimming and J lost 4 bases; unmatched junction nucleotides: 11. The CDR3 sequence: CASSQTDVTSGIPDTQYF. DNA of the CDR3: TGCGCCAGCAGCCAAACCGACGTGACTAGCGGGATTCCAGATACGCAGTATTTT.

This chain connects TRBV11-2 to TRBJ2-7; 8 bases align to TRBD2. The V and J ends lost 4 bases and 2 bases, in that order; junction bases with no gene match: 13. This CDR3 spans 17 amino acids. In germline, CDR1 is SGHAT, CDR2 FQNNGV. The chain's CDR3 is CASSWRAWGLGTYEQYF. CDR3 nucleotide sequence: TGTGCCAGCAGCTGGAGGGCCTGGGGACTAGGAACCTACGAGCAGTACTTC. The whole variable domain, remainder taken from reference TRBV11-2 and TRBJ2-7, is EAGVAQSPRYKIIEKRQSVAFWCNPISGHATLYWYQQILGQGPKLLIQFQNNGVVDDSQLPKDRFSAERLKGVDSTLKIQPAKLEDSAVYLCASSWRAWGLGTYEQYFGPGTRLTVT.

This chain uses TRBV5-6 with TRBJ1-4, with TRBD1 matching 8 bases. Trimming at V came to 4 bases and at J to 8 bases, leaving 7 bases not matched to a gene. Germline values: CDR1 SGHDT, CDR2 YYEEEE. The CDR3 spans 14 residues. This CDR3 reads CASSLRTGREKLFF. In DNA, the CDR3 is TGTGCCAGCAGCCTAAGGACAGGGAGGGAAAAACTGTTTTTT.

J is TRBJ1-2 and V is TRBV28; 9 bases line up with TRBD1. J was trimmed by 7 bases and V by 3 bases; bases with no gene match: 9. CDR3 length: 15 residues. Germline CDR1 reads MDHEN; CDR2 reads SYDVKM. CDR3 sequence: CASSFPTGGLGGYTF. DNA of the CDR3: TGTGCCAGCAGTTTCCCAACAGGGGGCCTGGGTGGCTACACCTTC.

This clone was counted between two and nine times. The V call is TRBV27, the J call TRBJ2-7, with D unresolved. From germline, CDR1 is MNHEY and CDR2 SMNVEV (reference sequence). The V end was cut by 6 bases, the J end by 6 bases, with 9 bases between. This CDR3 has 11 amino acids. The CDR3 sequence is CASSLNGEQYF. DNA for the CDR3: TGTGCCAGCAGCCTCAACGGCGAGCAGTACTTC.

This rearrangement joins TRBV10-3 to TRBJ1-2; 9 nucleotides agree with TRBD1. The CDR3 totals 16 residues. Losses at the gene ends were 6 bases for V and 4 bases for J; bases not matched to a gene: 12. The germline gives CDR1 ENHRY, CDR2 SYGVKD. Written as DNA, the CDR3 is TGTGCCATCAGGAGGCTACAGGGGGCGCGAGTCTATGGCTACACCTTC. Protein sequence: CAIRRLQGARVYGYTF.

The chain employs TRBV18 and TRBJ1-2, with D perhaps matching TRBD1 (5 bases). Germline V CDR1 and CDR2: KGHSH, LQKENI. Trimming shortened V by 0 bases and J by 0 bases, and 5 bases separated the two germline ends. The CDR3 covers 14 residues. The CDR3 reads CASSPPTANYGYTF. The CDR3 DNA sequence: TGTGCCAGCTCACCACCGACAGCTAACTATGGCTACACCTTC.

The rearrangement links TRBV28 to TRBJ1-2; D unclear. The germline V and J ends were trimmed by 1 base and 1 base, with 7 bases remaining between them. This CDR3 comprises 14 residues. Looked up from germline, CDR1 is MDHEN and CDR2 is SYDVKM. The CDR3 DNA sequence: TGTGCCAGCAGTTTATCGCACAATAACTATGGCTACACCTTC. Protein: CASSLSHNNYGYTF.

The rearrangement uses TRBV25-1 and TRBJ2-7; the match to TRBD1 covers 9 bases. CDR1 and CDR2 from the germline V gene are MGHDK and SYGVNS. This CDR3 is 15 amino acids long. J was trimmed by 6 bases and V by 2 bases; bases with no gene match: 8. This CDR3 is CASSETGQGLSEQYF. In nucleotides, the CDR3 is TGTGCCAGCAGTGAAACGGGACAGGGATTGAGCGAGCAGTACTTC.

This sequence joins TRBV2 and TRBJ2-7, with a weak D call TRBD2 (5 bases). Trimming took off 8 bases at V and 3 bases at J, with 20 bases between the two ends. Per the germline V gene, CDR1 is SNHLY and CDR2 is FYNNEI. This CDR3 has 15 amino acids. This chain's CDR3 is CASVGTSGALYEQYF. The CDR3 DNA follows: TGTGCCAGCGTGGGCACCAGCGGAGCTCTCTACGAGCAGTACTTC.

V is TRBV19 and J is TRBJ2-1, with TRBD2 matching over 10 bases. With 3 bases clipped from V and 9 bases from J, the junction kept 8 bases outside the gene matches. Germline V gives CDR1 LNHDA, CDR2 SQIVND (reference sequence). CDR3 length equals 15 residues. This CDR3 is CASSMVGLAGAEQFF. The CDR3 DNA is TGTGCCAGTAGTATGGTCGGGCTAGCGGGAGCTGAGCAGTTCTTC.

V is TRBV6-1 and J is TRBJ2-4; 9 bases fit TRBD1. The CDR3 length is 16 residues. After removal of 3 bases from V and 1 base from J, the junction contained 4 bases not matched to a gene. Per germline, CDR1 MNHNS and CDR2 SASEGT. CDR3 loop: CASSERTGVAKNIQYF. DNA for the CDR3: TGTGCCAGCAGTGAGCGGACAGGGGTGGCCAAAAACATTCAGTACTTC.

The rearrangement links TRBV6-5 to TRBJ1-2; 8 positions match TRBD1. The CDR3 is 13 amino acids. V trimming: 4 bases; J trimming: 5 bases; junction bases outside the gene matches: 3. Germline CDR1 reads MNHEY; CDR2 reads SVGAGI. CDR3 bases: TGTGCCAGCAGTTTGGACAGGGAGTATGGCTACACCTTC. Its protein product is CASSLDREYGYTF.

This chain uses TRBV6-5 with TRBJ1-1; perhaps TRBD1 as D (5 bases). The CDR3 contains 16 residues. Germline V gene sequence: CDR1 MNHEY, CDR2 SVGAGI. Trimming took off 2 bases at V and 1 base at J, with 14 bases between the two ends. CDR3 nucleotide sequence: TGTGCCAGCAGTTACCGCTCGGCCAGGGCGAACACTGAAGCTTTCTTT. Translation: CASSYRSARANTEAFF.

The chain links TRBV19 to TRBJ2-7, with 7 nucleotides matching TRBD1. The length of the CDR3 is 12 residues. J gave up 6 bases and V 6 bases, and 5 bases lay outside the gene matches. Germline V gene data show CDR1 as LNHDA and CDR2 as SQIVND (reference sequence). The CDR3: CASRTGFGEQYF. Written as DNA, the CDR3 is TGTGCCAGTAGGACAGGGTTTGGCGAGCAGTACTTC.

The chain joins TRBV30 to TRBJ2-5; 8 nucleotides align to TRBD2. Germline V lookup: CDR1 GTSNPN, CDR2 SVGIG (reference sequence). J was trimmed by 4 bases and V by 6 bases; bases with no gene match: 7. The CDR3 runs to 13 residues. The CDR3 sequence is CACFLAGVETQYF. CDR3 DNA sequence: TGTGCCTGTTTCCTAGCGGGCGTAGAGACCCAGTACTTC. Full variable domain (outside the CDR3, taken from reference TRBV30 and TRBJ2-5): SQTIHQWPATLVQPVGSPLSLECTVEGTSNPNLYWYRQAAGRGLQLLFYSVGIGQISSEVPQNLSASRPQDRQFILSSKKLLLSDSGFYLCACFLAGVETQYFGPGTRLLVL.